This T cell receptor beta chain was sequenced during a study of control samples from healthy donors and cancer patients (dated by TCRdb to the early 2020s). The method was the immunoSEQ multiplex PCR assay. This is the immuneACCESS table as TCRdb keeps it, with only in-frame sequences that have V and J called. A part of the clones is gone; compared with another copy, unresolved V genes explain less than half, and the rest is unexplained. Present in this sample are 60,000 to 95,000 clones, approximately 84% of which were seen just once. Over 13% of the sample is in the top ten clones. Concerning this clone itself: It lacks a known antigen. There are no base qualities to consult, and no much larger clone falls within one base.

The junction shows trimming of 4 bases on V and 3 bases on J, plus 4 bases between the germline ends. From a lookup of the germline V gene, CDR1 and CDR2 are MDHEN and SYDVKM. The CDR3, from cysteine to phenylalanine, totals 11 residues. Only the CDR3 portion is preserved as DNA: 33 bases, with reading frame beginning at the first base. The TCR sequence derives from a man aged 45 to 65 in good health. The sequence joins TRBV28 to TRBJ2-7, with the D gene call left open. Sequencing input: blood. The CDR3 sequence is CASSSNYEQYF. DNA sequence: TGTGCCAGCAGTTCTAACTACGAGCAGTACTTC.